The rows below give T cell receptor beta chains drawn from one sample of a study of T cell repertoires in cytomegalovirus infection. TCRdb reprocessed the reads with MiXCR, giving one entry per CDR3 protein. In the table there are some 230,000 distinct CDR3 sequences, under 25% of which are singletons. The sequencing input was CD8+ T cells from PBMCs. These receptors were collected from a human donor in good health (CMV status not recorded). Some clones in this sample may be carry-over from other donors' samples. CDR3s include the opening cysteine and the closing phenylalanine or tryptophan. The D gene is left open where the match is weak. Size values are once, few and many counts, or a class for expanded clones, and some rows have none.

TRBJ1-1 . TRBV5-1 . TGCGCCAGCAGCTTGGGGGCAGGGCGGGGGACTGAAGCTTTCTTT CASSLGAGRGTEAFF
TRBJ1-6 . TRBV7-6 . TGTGCCAGCCGGGAGGGAGGTTCACCCCTCCACTTT CASREGGSPLHF
TRBJ1-1 . TRBV6-5 . TGTGCCAGCAGTCGCTTAACTAGGGAGAACACTGAAGCTTTCTTT CASSRLTRENTEAFF
TRBJ1-1 . TRBV7-2 many TGTGCCAGCAGCCCGGGGCCTGAAGCTTTCTTT CASSPGPEAFF
TRBJ1-2 . TRBV7-2 many TGTGCCAGCAGCTTTGGTCCGGTCGACTACACCTTC CASSFGPVDYTF
TRBJ2-5 . TRBV27 . TGTGCCAGCAGCCAGACTAGTTCCGAGACCCAGTACTTC CASSQTSSETQYF
TRBJ1-1 . TRBV28 . TGTGCCAGCAGTCCTACGAGGACTGAAGCTTTCTTT CASSPTRTEAFF
TRBJ1-6 TRBD1 TRBV14 few TGTGCCAGCAGCCCTGGTCCGGGACAGGGGACCTACTATAATTCACCCCTCCACTTT CASSPGPGQGTYYNSPLHF
TRBJ2-3 TRBD2 TRBV13 . TGTGCCAGCAGCTGGGGACTAGCGGATAGCACAGATACGCAGTATTTT CASSWGLADSTDTQYF
TRBJ1-2 . TRBV19 . TGTGCCAGTAGTGAGCTATGGCAGGAGAATGGCTACACCTTC CASSELWQENGYTF
TRBJ2-7 . TRBV28 . TGTGCCAGCAGTCTCAAGGACGGCCCCGTCTACGAGCAGTACTTC CASSLKDGPVYEQYF
TRBJ1-5 . TRBV28 many TGTGCCAGCAGTTATATCAATCAGCCCCAGCATTTT CASSYINQPQHF
TRBJ2-1 TRBD2 TRBV12-3/TRBV12-4 few TGTGCCAGCAGTTCTAGCGGGGGGGCCTTTAGAAATGAGCAGTTCTTC CASSSSGGAFRNEQFF
TRBJ1-1 . TRBV15 . TGTGCCACCAGCGGCCACGGCGTCACTGAAGCTTTCTTT CATSGHGVTEAFF
TRBJ2-7 TRBD2 TRBV7-2 many TGTGCCAGCAGAGACGGCCCACTCTTAGCGGGGGGCTCCTACGAGCAGTACTTC CASRDGPLLAGGSYEQYF
TRBJ1-2 . TRBV29-1 . TGCAGCGCCCGACCGAGCTCGAGCGGCTACACCTTC CSARPSSSGYTF
TRBJ1-4 . TRBV7-2 many TGTGCCAGCAGCCACGAAGGGGCTGGAGTTGAAAAACTGTTTTTT CASSHEGAGVEKLFF
TRBJ2-3 TRBD1 TRBV28 few TGTGCCAGCAGTTACCAGGGGACAGGCACAGATACGCAGTATTTT CASSYQGTGTDTQYF
TRBJ2-2 . TRBV7-9 . TGTGCCAGCAGCTCTCATGAGGCCGCGAACACCGGGGAGCTGTTTTTT CASSSHEAANTGELFF
TRBJ1-1 . TRBV2 . TGTGCCAGCAGGGAGACAGGAGGGGAGACTGAAGCTTTCTTT CASRETGGETEAFF
TRBJ1-2 TRBD1 TRBV20-1 . TGCAGTGCCATCGGACAGGCTTCGAACTATGGCTACACCTTC CSAIGQASNYGYTF
TRBJ1-5 . TRBV2 . TGTGCCAGCAGTGACCCCGGCTGGGGGGGCAATCAGCCCCAGCATTTT CASSDPGWGGNQPQHF
TRBJ1-2 . TRBV6-5 many TGTGCCAGCAGTTTATCCGGCTGGACGGGAGAGTATGGCTACACCTTC CASSLSGWTGEYGYTF
TRBJ2-1 TRBD2 TRBV10-3 . TGTGCCATCAGTGAGTTAGTAGCGGGGTCCTACAATGAGCAGTTCTTC CAISELVAGSYNEQFF
TRBJ1-3 TRBD1 TRBV28 . TGTGCCACAAGGGGGACAGGGGATGGAAACACCATATATTTT CATRGTGDGNTIYF
TRBJ2-5 . TRBV7-2 many TGTGCCAGCAGCCCAGGACATTTGCTGGGAACCCAGTACTTC CASSPGHLLGTQYF
TRBJ2-7 . TRBV12-3/TRBV12-4 many TGTGCCAGCAGCCCGGGGGTGTACGAGCAGTACTTC CASSPGVYEQYF
TRBJ1-1 TRBD1 TRBV6-2/TRBV6-3 few TGTGCCAGCAGTTACACTCAGGGGGCAACTGAAGCTTTCTTT CASSYTQGATEAFF
TRBJ2-2 TRBD1 TRBV18 few TGTGCCAGTTCGGACAGGGTAACCGGGGAGCTGTTTTTT CASSDRVTGELFF
TRBJ2-1 . TRBV7-2 many TGTGCCAGCAGCTCGACGCATGAGCAGTTCTTC CASSSTHEQFF
TRBJ1-5 . TRBV28 . TGTGCCAGCAGACCCAGGGAGGGTAGGTATCAGCCCCAGCATTTT CASRPREGRYQPQHF
TRBJ1-2 . TRBV15 . TGTGCCACCAGCAGCCGACGGGGGAGCTTCGACTATGGCTACACCTTC CATSSRRGSFDYGYTF
TRBJ1-1 . TRBV10-3 few TGTGCCATCAGTGACCTATACACTGAAGCTTTCTTT CAISDLYTEAFF
TRBJ1-2 . TRBV14 . TGTGCCAGCAGCCAAGGAAACTCCTATGGCTACACCTTC CASSQGNSYGYTF
TRBJ1-5 . TRBV2 few TGTGCCAGCAGTGAAGGAGGCTATAGCAATCAGCCCCAGCATTTT CASSEGGYSNQPQHF
TRBJ2-3 . TRBV27 many TGTGCCAGCAGTCCCCAGTCGACGTTTTGGACAGATACGCAGTATTTT CASSPQSTFWTDTQYF
TRBJ2-2 . TRBV27 . TGTGCCAGCAGTTTGTACTCCTCCACCGGGGAGCTGTTTTTT CASSLYSSTGELFF
TRBJ2-7 . TRBV5-1 . TGCGCCAGCACCGACAGGGAGGGTGAGCAGTACTTC CASTDREGEQYF
TRBJ2-1 . TRBV5-5 . TGTGCCACGACGGCCTACAATGAGCAGTTCTTC CATTAYNEQFF
TRBJ2-1 . TRBV5-5 . TGTGCCAGCAGCTTATTGGCAGAAGCCTACAATGAGCAGTTCTTC CASSLLAEAYNEQFF
TRBJ2-7 . TRBV29-1 . TGCAGCGTGGGGACCAGAGGGTACGAGCAGTACTTC CSVGTRGYEQYF
TRBJ1-6 TRBD1 TRBV28 few TGTGCCAGCCAAGACGGGACAGGGGGTCTTGGGAATTCACCCCTCCACTTT CASQDGTGGLGNSPLHF
TRBJ2-7 . TRBV7-8 many TGTGCCAGCAGCTTAGTCACGGGCAGGGCCGTTTACGAGCAGTACTTC CASSLVTGRAVYEQYF
TRBJ2-3 TRBD2 TRBV5-1 . TGCGCCAGCAGCTCCGGGACTATATCCACAGATACGCAGTATTTT CASSSGTISTDTQYF
TRBJ1-5 . TRBV7-9 . TGTGCCAGCAGCTCGGGCTCAGGGACTCAGCCCCAGCATTTT CASSSGSGTQPQHF
TRBJ2-7 TRBD2 TRBV6-6 . TGTGCCAGCAGCCTCGATCTAGCGGGGGCCTTATACGAGCAGTACTTC CASSLDLAGALYEQYF
TRBJ2-7 TRBD1 TRBV11-1 . TGTGCCAGCAGCTTGGTACAGGGGTCCTACGAGCAGTACTTC CASSLVQGSYEQYF
TRBJ1-1 . TRBV12-3/TRBV12-4 many TGTGCCAGCAGCCTAACAACGAACACTGAAGCTTTCTTT CASSLTTNTEAFF
TRBJ1-1 . TRBV29-1 many TGCAGCGTTTACAGGGTGGGCACTGAAGCTTTCTTT CSVYRVGTEAFF
TRBJ2-6 . TRBV6-1 many TGTGCCAGCAGTGGGTTGGGGGCCTCTGGGGCCAACGTCCTGACTTTC CASSGLGASGANVLTF
TRBJ2-5 TRBD2 TRBV9 . TGTGCCAGCAGCGTAGGGGTAGCGGGGGAAGGACATGAGGAGACCCAGTACTTC CASSVGVAGEGHEETQYF
TRBJ1-1 . TRBV2 many TGTGCCAGCACCATGACAGAAGACACTGAAGCTTTCTTT CASTMTEDTEAFF
TRBJ2-5 . TRBV7-9 . TGTGCCAGCATCGCGCGGGGCCCTCAAGAGACCCAGTACTTC CASIARGPQETQYF
TRBJ1-1 . TRBV28 . TGTGCCAGCAGTTTAGAGTGGGGGACTGAAGCTTTCTTT CASSLEWGTEAFF
TRBJ1-5 . TRBV20-1 few TGCAGTGCTAGAGATATCTCGGGTCAGCCCCAGCATTTT CSARDISGQPQHF